A selection of T cell receptor beta chains follows, all from one sample in a study of T cells in Graves' hyperthyroidism and ophthalmopathy. TCRdb re-analysed the multiplex PCR reads in MiXCR, keeping a single row per CDR3 protein. The table records 600,000 or so distinct CDR3 sequences, approximately 15% of them present only once. The source material was blood. The source of these receptors is a young woman with Graves' ophthalmopathy. Both conserved end residues are part of each CDR3. The D gene is left open where the match is weak. Clone size is given for some rows only: seen once, a few or many times, or a class if the clone is expanded.

>TRBV3-1|NA|TRBJ2-2|TRBD2
TGTGCCAGCAGAGAAGATACTAGCGGGAGAATAGGGACGAACACCGGGGAGCTGTTTTTT
CASREDTSGRIGTNTGELFF
>TRBV9|NA|TRBJ1-1|NA
TGTGCCAGCAGCGTAGATGGCCAGTTGAACACTGAAGCTTTCTTT
CASSVDGQLNTEAFF
>TRBV5-1|many|TRBJ1-2|NA
TGCGCCAGCAGCTTGGTCGAGGGAGGCTACACCTTC
CASSLVEGGYTF
>TRBV28|many|TRBJ1-2|NA
TGTGCCAGCAATTTAGTAAAGACAGGTCGAGGCTACACCTTC
CASNLVKTGRGYTF
>TRBV28|NA|TRBJ1-5|NA
TGTGCCAGCAGTTTTTCCCCGACAGGAGGCAATCAGCCCCAGCATTTT
CASSFSPTGGNQPQHF
>TRBV7-3|few|TRBJ1-2|TRBD1
TGTGCCAGCAGTTTCGGGACAGGGGGCAAGTATGACTACACCTTC
CASSFGTGGKYDYTF
>TRBV5-5|many|TRBJ2-2|NA
TGTGCCAGCAGCCCCCCCGGTAGCGCCAACACCGGGGAGCTGTTTTTT
CASSPPGSANTGELFF
>TRBV28|many|TRBJ2-7|NA
TGTGCCAGCAGTCGGGGGTCGGTTGTGGGGGAGCAGTACTTC
CASSRGSVVGEQYF
>TRBV20-1|few|TRBJ2-7|NA
TGCAGTGCTAGAGTAAAGGGCTTAAGCTCCTACGAGCAGTACTTC
CSARVKGLSSYEQYF
>TRBV3-1|many|TRBJ1-5|NA
TGTGCCAGCAGCCGGGACACCCGAGTCAGTCAGCCCCAGCATTTT
CASSRDTRVSQPQHF
>TRBV4-3|NA|TRBJ1-5|NA
TGCGCCAGCAGCCAAGATAAGAATACGCCGGGGCAGCCCCAGCATTTT
CASSQDKNTPGQPQHF
>TRBV7-2|many|TRBJ1-2|TRBD1
TGTGCCAGCAGCGGAGCGCGTGGTACCTTAAGGACAGGGGAAGTTCGGTCGGTGGGTGGCTACACCTTC
CASSGARGTLRTGEVRSVGGYTF
>TRBV7-9|NA|TRBJ1-4|NA
TGTGCCAGCAGCCCCCAGGACATTGGGTGGGGGAATGAAAAACTGTTTTTT
CASSPQDIGWGNEKLFF
>TRBV11-2|many|TRBJ2-1|TRBD2
TGTGCCAGCAGCACGGCGGGACTAGCGGCCAATGAGCAGTTCTTC
CASSTAGLAANEQFF
>TRBV11-2|many|TRBJ2-1|NA
TGTGCCAGCAGCTTAGGCGCTGAGCAGTTCTTC
CASSLGAEQFF
>TRBV7-3|NA|TRBJ2-3|NA
TGTGCCAGCAGCTTGCTCGGAGGGCCGGGAGATACGCAGTATTTT
CASSLLGGPGDTQYF
>TRBV19|NA|TRBJ1-1|NA
TGTGCCAGTAGTATAGAAGGAGGGGAAAGGAGGGCTGAAGCTTTCTTT
CASSIEGGERRAEAFF
>TRBV12-3/TRBV12-4|many|TRBJ1-3|NA
TGTGCCAGCAGTTTAAGGTTGGAGGAAGCGGGCACCATATATTTT
CASSLRLEEAGTIYF
>TRBV20-1|few|TRBJ1-1|NA
TGCAGTGCTAGAGATTTGAGAGGGGACACTGAAGCTTTCTTT
CSARDLRGDTEAFF
>TRBV9|NA|TRBJ2-7|NA
TGTGCCAGCGGCATCGCGTTGGGTGGGAACGAGCAGTACTTC
CASGIALGGNEQYF
>TRBV5-4|once|TRBJ2-3|TRBD2
TGTGCCAGCAGCAATCCAGCGGGAGGCACAGATACGCAGTATTTT
CASSNPAGGTDTQYF
>TRBV7-9|many|TRBJ2-7|TRBD1
TGTGCCAGCAGCGCCGACAGGGGCGAGCAGTACTTC
CASSADRGEQYF
>TRBV7-9|many|TRBJ2-5|TRBD1
TGTGCCAGCAGCCGTGGACAGGGCCAAGAGACCCAGTACTTC
CASSRGQGQETQYF
>TRBV7-8|many|TRBJ2-7|NA
TGTGCCAGCAGTACTGGAGGGGGGATCGGCTACGAGCAGTACTTC
CASSTGGGIGYEQYF
>TRBV27|few|TRBJ1-2|NA
TGTGCCAGCAGTTTGCGGGAAGAGGGTGGCTACACCTTC
CASSLREEGGYTF
>TRBV6-6|few|TRBJ2-1|NA
TGTGCCAGCAGTTACTCGAACACCTACAATGAGCAGTTCTTC
CASSYSNTYNEQFF
>TRBV7-2|few|TRBJ1-2|NA
TGTGCCAGCAGCCCGAATCCCACAGGGACCTATGGCTACACCTTC
CASSPNPTGTYGYTF
>TRBV11-2|many|TRBJ1-4|NA
TGTGCCAGCAGCTCCAGAGAATTGCGTGAAAAACTGTTTTTT
CASSSRELREKLFF
>TRBV11-2|NA|TRBJ2-5|NA
TGTGCCAGCAGAGTATGGCGCCGCGGGGAGACCCAGTACTTC
CASRVWRRGETQYF
>TRBV6-1|many|TRBJ1-2|NA
TGTGCCAGCAGAAACCAGGACAGTATGCTATTTGGCTACACCTTC
CASRNQDSMLFGYTF
>TRBV20-1|few|TRBJ1-6|NA
TGCAGTGCTAGACAGGTCAATTCACCCCTCCACTTT
CSARQVNSPLHF
>TRBV7-9|many|TRBJ2-6|NA
TGTGCCAGCAGCTTTCATGCGGGGCCTTCTGGGGCCAACGTCCTGACTTTC
CASSFHAGPSGANVLTF
>TRBV28|many|TRBJ2-7|TRBD2
TGTGCCAGCAGTTTAAACGGGAGGGACGAGCAGTACTTC
CASSLNGRDEQYF
>TRBV3-1|many|TRBJ1-3|NA
TGTGCCAGCAGCCAAGATCTAATCTCTGGAAACACCATATATTTT
CASSQDLISGNTIYF
>TRBV28|many|TRBJ1-1|NA
TGTGCCAGCAGTTTTGGGTCAGGGAACACTGAAGCTTTCTTT
CASSFGSGNTEAFF
>TRBV30|NA|TRBJ2-7|NA
TGTGCCTGGATCACGGGGACCGAACACAAGTCATACGAGCAGTACTTC
CAWITGTEHKSYEQYF
>TRBV27|many|TRBJ2-7|TRBD2
TGTGCCAGCAGCCATAGGACTAGCGCAGACTACGAGCAGTACTTC
CASSHRTSADYEQYF
>TRBV11-2|few|TRBJ2-1|TRBD2
TGTGCCAGCAGGGTTGGGGCTAGCGGGAGTTCGGACAATGAGCAGTTCTTC
CASRVGASGSSDNEQFF
>TRBV12-5|NA|TRBJ2-1|TRBD2
TGTGCTAGTGGTTTGGGGGGACTAGCGACCAATGAGCAGTTCTTC
CASGLGGLATNEQFF
>TRBV7-9|many|TRBJ1-1|NA
TGTGCCAGCAGCTTAGGGGCCGAGGCTGAAGCTTTCTTT
CASSLGAEAEAFF
>TRBV7-2|few|TRBJ2-3|TRBD2
TGTGCCAGCAGCTCGGGGGGGATAGCGGGAGGGCCAGAAGATACGCAGTATTTT
CASSSGGIAGGPEDTQYF
>TRBV2|NA|TRBJ1-2|TRBD1
TGTGCCAGCAGGAGGGGGCTTCTAACTTTTGGCTACACCTTC
CASRRGLLTFGYTF
>TRBV2|many|TRBJ1-6|NA
TGTGCCAGCAGTCGTTACCTTTCTTCACCCCTCCACTTT
CASSRYLSSPLHF
>TRBV28|NA|TRBJ1-2|NA
TGTGCCAGCAGTTTAACCCCCAGGAACTATGGCTACACCTTC
CASSLTPRNYGYTF
>TRBV19|few|TRBJ1-5|NA
TGTGCCAGTAATCCTGACGGCCGCGATCGAGGCCCCCAGCATTTT
CASNPDGRDRGPQHF
>TRBV15|few|TRBJ2-7|TRBD1
TGTGCCACCAGCAGGCAAGGGGGCTCGATGGGCGAGCAGTACTTC
CATSRQGGSMGEQYF
>TRBV7-9|NA|TRBJ2-1|NA
TGTGCCAGCAGCTTCCCGGGGCCCTACAATGAGCAGTTCTTC
CASSFPGPYNEQFF
>TRBV30|many|TRBJ2-1|NA
TGTGCCTGGAGTGTACGGGTCCTAGCGAGCTCCTACAATGAGCAGTTCTTC
CAWSVRVLASSYNEQFF
>TRBV29-1|many|TRBJ2-3|TRBD1
TGCAGCGTTGAAGTACAGGGGGCAGGGGGCACAGATACGCAGTATTTT
CSVEVQGAGGTDTQYF
>TRBV28|many|TRBJ2-5|TRBD2
TGTGCCAGCAGTTTATTCAGCGGGAGTGCCCAAGAGACCCAGTACTTC
CASSLFSGSAQETQYF
>TRBV5-1|many|TRBJ1-1|NA
TGCGCCAGCAGCTCGGAGGGGCAGGTGGGTGGCACTGAAGCTTTCTTT
CASSSEGQVGGTEAFF
>TRBV7-2|few|TRBJ2-7|TRBD2
TGTGCCAGCAGCTTAAGGGGGGGACTAGCGGGGTTCGAGCAGTACTTC
CASSLRGGLAGFEQYF
>TRBV15|NA|TRBJ2-1|TRBD1
TGTGCCACCAGCCCCCACGTGGGGGGGACAGGGGACAATGAGCAGTTCTTC
CATSPHVGGTGDNEQFF
>TRBV19|NA|TRBJ2-7|NA
TGTGCCAGTAAGGACAGCACTACCTACGAGCAGTACTTC
CASKDSTTYEQYF
>TRBV19|NA|TRBJ2-7|TRBD1
TGTGCCAGCGGGACAGGGAGGAACTACGAGCAGTACTTC
CASGTGRNYEQYF
>TRBV6-2/TRBV6-3|many|TRBJ2-1|NA
TGTGCCAGCAGTTACGGGGCGAGTGAATGGCATATTCGTGAGCAGTTCTTC
CASSYGASEWHIREQFF
>TRBV3-1|few|TRBJ2-2|TRBD2
TGTGCCAGCAGCCAACGCGGGAGTTGGGGCGGGGAGCTGTTTTTT
CASSQRGSWGGELFF